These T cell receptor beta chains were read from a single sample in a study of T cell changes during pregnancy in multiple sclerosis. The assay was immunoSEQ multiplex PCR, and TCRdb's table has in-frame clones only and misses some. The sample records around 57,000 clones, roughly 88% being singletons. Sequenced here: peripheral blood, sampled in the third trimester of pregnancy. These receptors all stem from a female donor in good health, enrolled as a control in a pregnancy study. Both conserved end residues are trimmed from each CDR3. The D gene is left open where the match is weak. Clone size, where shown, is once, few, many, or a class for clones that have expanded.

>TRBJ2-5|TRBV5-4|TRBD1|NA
ASSLRDRQETQY
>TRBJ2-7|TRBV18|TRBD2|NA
ASSPQREREQY
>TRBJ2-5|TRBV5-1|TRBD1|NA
ASSLGLGAGGIFTETQY
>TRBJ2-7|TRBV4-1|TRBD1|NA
ASSQGPGTGAREQY
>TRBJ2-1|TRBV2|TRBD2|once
ASRGDYNNEQF
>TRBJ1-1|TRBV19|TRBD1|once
ASSGFRGPVTEAF
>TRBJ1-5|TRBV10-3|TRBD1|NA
ATWAGGSNQPQH
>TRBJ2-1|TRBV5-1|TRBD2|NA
ASSLGTSVYNEQF
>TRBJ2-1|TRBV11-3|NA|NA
ASSLGGRSYNEQF
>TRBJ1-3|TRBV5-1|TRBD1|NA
ASSFEAGGSGNTIY
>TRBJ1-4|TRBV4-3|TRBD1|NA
ASSQGQGNEKLF
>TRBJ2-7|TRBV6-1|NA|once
ASSESVGGYEQY
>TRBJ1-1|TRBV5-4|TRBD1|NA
ASSFSDRVAEAF
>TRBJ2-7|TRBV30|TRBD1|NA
ALLDRGAYEQY
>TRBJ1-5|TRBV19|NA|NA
ASSIVLVVDRNQPQH
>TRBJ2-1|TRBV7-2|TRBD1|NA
ASSLGQSYNEQF
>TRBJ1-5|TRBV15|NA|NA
ATSRGGPRNQPQH
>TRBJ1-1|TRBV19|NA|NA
ASATGLRTEAF
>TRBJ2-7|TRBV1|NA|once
TSSRRFGQLSYEQY
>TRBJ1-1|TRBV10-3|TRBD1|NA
AISDRDTEAF
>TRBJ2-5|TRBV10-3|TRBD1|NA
AISRGTGRGETQY
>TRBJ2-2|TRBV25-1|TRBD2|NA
ASKPGGWTGELF
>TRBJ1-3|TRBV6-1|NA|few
ASSAAVSGNTIY
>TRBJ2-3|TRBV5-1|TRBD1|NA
ASSLSDRGTDTQY
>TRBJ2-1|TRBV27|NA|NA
ASRRGLPNEQF
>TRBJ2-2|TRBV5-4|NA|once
ASSYGGSGLGELF
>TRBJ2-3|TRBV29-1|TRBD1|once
SAWTGDTQY
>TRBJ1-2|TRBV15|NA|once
ATSRDDRGTYGYT
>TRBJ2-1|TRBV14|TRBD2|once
ASNPVGLAPREQF
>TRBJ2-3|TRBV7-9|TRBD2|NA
ASSPRSGGAPPQY
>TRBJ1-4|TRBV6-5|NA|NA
ASSYREDEKLF
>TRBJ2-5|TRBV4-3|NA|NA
ASSLVRVETQY
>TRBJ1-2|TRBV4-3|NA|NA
ASSQSPEGAGGYT
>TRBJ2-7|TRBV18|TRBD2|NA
ASSPVPPAGGASEQY
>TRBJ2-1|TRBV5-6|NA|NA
ASSLGGTPVGNEQF
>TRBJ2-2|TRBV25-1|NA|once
ASSPHGHTNTGELF
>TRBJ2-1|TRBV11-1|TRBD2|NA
ASSLVVAGVQEQF
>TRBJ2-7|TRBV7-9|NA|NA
ASSPQFGTRGEQY
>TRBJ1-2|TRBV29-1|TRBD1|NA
SVDTGGIGYT
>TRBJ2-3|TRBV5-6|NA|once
ASSTPGHPSTDTQY
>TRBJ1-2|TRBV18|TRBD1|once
ASSPPMDRDGYT